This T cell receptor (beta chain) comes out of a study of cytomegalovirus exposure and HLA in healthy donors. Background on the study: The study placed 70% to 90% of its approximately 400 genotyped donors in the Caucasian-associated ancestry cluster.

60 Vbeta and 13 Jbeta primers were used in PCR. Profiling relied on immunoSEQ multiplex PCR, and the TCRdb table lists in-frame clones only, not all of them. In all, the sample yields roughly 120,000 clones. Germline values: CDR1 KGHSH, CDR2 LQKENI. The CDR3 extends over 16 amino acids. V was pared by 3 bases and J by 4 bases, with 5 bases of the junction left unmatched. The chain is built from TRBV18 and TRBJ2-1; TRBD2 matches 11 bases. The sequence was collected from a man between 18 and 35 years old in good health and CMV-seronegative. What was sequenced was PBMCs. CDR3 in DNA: TGTGCCAGCTCACCGTTACGACTAGCGGGATACAATGAGCAGTTCTTC. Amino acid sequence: CASSPLRLAGYNEQFF.